The 18 T cell receptor beta chains below come from one sample, sequenced in a study of human T cells and chemical hapten exposure. TCRdb called the RACE reads again in MiXCR, with one record for every CDR3 protein. The profile shows approximately 350,000 distinct CDR3 sequences, 6% to 7% of them singletons. Time point meaning: patch test 2, 6 weeks after DPC sensitization. Treatment defined: therapeutic diphenylcyclopropenone sensitization with weekly scalp DPC. This specimen was whole blood, taken in connection with sensitization to the hapten diphenylcyclopropenone (DPC). Source of these receptors: a woman between 18 and 30 years old with alopecia areata. Some clones in this sample may be carry-over from other donors' samples.

This clonotype has more than one count but fewer than ten. Since the CDR3 does not end with the conserved phenylalanine or tryptophan, this likely comes from a read error. This chain links TRBV11-1 with TRBJ2-3; 11 bases map to TRBD2. Germline loops: CDR1 SGHAT, CDR2 FQDESV (reference sequence). The CDR3 is 15 residues long. Trimming cost V 5 bases and J 3 bases; bases outside gene matches: 4. CDR3 nucleotides: TGTGCCAGCAGCCGTAGCGGGGGGGCTACAGATACGCAGTATTTG. It codes for CASSRSGGATDTQYL.

V is TRBV10-3 and J is TRBJ2-3, with D possibly matching TRBD2 (6 bases). V gave up 5 bases and J gave up 0 bases, with 12 bases separating them. The germline V gene has CDR1 ENHRY and CDR2 SYGVKD. CDR3 length: 15 residues. In nucleotides, the CDR3 is TGTGCCATCAGTCGGAGCGGGCTTAGCACAGATACGCAGTATTTT. It specifies CAISRSGLSTDTQYF.

This clonotype occurred a few times. The CDR3 coding sequence is TGTGCCAGCAGCGGGGATGGGGGAAGGACACCCCTCCACTTT. This translates into CASSGDGGRTPLHF. The chain carries TRBV2 and TRBJ1-6; D is perhaps TRBD1 (5 bases). There are 14 residues in the CDR3. Germline CDR1 SNHLY, CDR2 FYNNEI. V lost 6 bases and J 11 bases, leaving 17 bases between the germline ends.

The J gene is TRBJ1-6, the V gene TRBV18; D is uncertain. V was trimmed by 1 base and J by 5 bases, leaving 6 bases between them. This CDR3 comprises 14 residues. Germline loops: CDR1 KGHSH, CDR2 LQKENI. The CDR3 spells CASSPQSDNSPLHF. Written as DNA, the CDR3 is TGTGCCAGCTCACCACAGTCAGATAATTCACCCCTCCACTTT.

This clonotype came up a few times. The chain couples TRBV7-8 to TRBJ1-1; TRBD1 matches 9 bases. Trimming took 5 bases from V and 1 from J; bases not matched to a gene: 2. This CDR3 contains 14 residues. The germline CDR1 and CDR2 sequences are SGHVS and FQNEAQ. CDR3 sequence reads: CASSHRGPNTEAFF. For the CDR3, the DNA is TGTGCCAGCAGCCACAGGGGGCCGAACACTGAAGCTTTCTTT.

At least ten counts were recorded for this clonotype. The chain recombines TRBV14 with TRBJ1-6, with a weak D call TRBD1 (5 bases). Trimming stripped 4 bases from V and 7 bases from J, with 14 bases between. The length of the CDR3 is 15 residues. In germline, CDR1 is SGHDN, CDR2 FVKESK. CDR3: CASSRRAPGNSPLHF. The CDR3 DNA reads TGTGCCAGCAGCCGCCGGGCTCCAGGGAATTCACCCCTCCACTTT.

This clonotype showed up just a few times. V gene TRBV2 combines with J gene TRBJ1-2; 8 nucleotides align to TRBD1. The CDR3 contains 14 residues. CDR1 and CDR2 from the germline V gene are SNHLY and FYNNEI. J lost 7 bases, V lost 4 bases, and 8 bases had no gene match. The CDR3 loop is CASSAGQELFGYTF. The CDR3 DNA follows: TGTGCCAGCAGTGCGGGACAGGAATTATTTGGCTACACCTTC.

This clonotype has a count of ten or more. The chain links TRBV7-2 to TRBJ1-3; D is undetermined. The CDR3 length is 13 residues. The V end lost 5 bases, the J end lost 2 bases, and 7 bases lay between the germline ends. Germline lookup yields CDR1 SGHTA and CDR2 FQGNSA. The CDR3 loop is CASSRTAGNTIYF. DNA of the CDR3: TGTGCCAGCAGCCGGACGGCTGGAAACACCATATATTTT.

This clonotype was counted a few times. V is TRBV5-1 and J is TRBJ2-1; 9 bases match TRBD1. This CDR3 has 16 amino acids. In germline, CDR1 is SGHRS, CDR2 YFSETQ. With V trimmed by 2 bases and J by 12 bases, 15 bases remained unmatched. CDR3: CASSLKTGTGPLRQFF. CDR3 bases: TGCGCCAGCAGCTTAAAAACCGGGACAGGGCCCTTAAGGCAGTTCTTC.

This clonotype came up many times. The chain is built from TRBV6-4 and TRBJ1-1; D is undetermined. V was trimmed by 6 bases and J by 0 bases, leaving 20 bases between them. There are 17 residues in the CDR3. CDR1 is MRHNA and CDR2 is SNTAGT in the germline V gene. CDR3 nucleotide sequence: TGTGCCAGCAGCCGCGAAGGGTTCGGAACAGTGAACACTGAAGCTTTCTTT. Protein: CASSREGFGTVNTEAFF.

As for this clonotype: Given the absence of the conserved phenylalanine or tryptophan at the CDR3 end, a read error is likely. The J gene is TRBJ1-2, the V gene TRBV29-1, with D maybe TRBD1 (5 bases). Germline loops: CDR1 SQVTM, CDR2 ANQGSEA. The CDR3 consists of 14 residues. Trimming removed 7 bases from V and 0 bases from J, with 15 bases in between. CDR3 DNA sequence: TGCAGCGCCATAACCGGGACGGCTAACTATGGCTACACCTAC. It encodes CSAITGTANYGYTY.

This clonotype was detected many times. This rearrangement joins TRBV10-3 to TRBJ1-1; D is possibly TRBD1 (5 bases). The V end was cut by 8 bases, the J end by 1 base, with 11 bases between. Germline CDR1 ENHRY, CDR2 SYGVKD. The CDR3 runs to 13 residues. CDR3 amino acids: CAISVRGNTEAFF. CDR3 in DNA: TGTGCCATCTCGGTTAGGGGGAACACTGAAGCTTTCTTT.

This clonotype was observed at least ten times. The V gene is TRBV7-9, the J gene TRBJ1-4; no clear D gene. The CDR3 is 14 amino acids. Trimming cost V 3 bases and J 4 bases, with 9 bases left between them. Germline CDR1 SEHNR, CDR2 FQNEAQ (reference sequence). The CDR3 DNA reads as TGTGCCAGCAGCTTGGCCCCCCTTAATGAAAAACTGTTTTTT. This sequence encodes CASSLAPLNEKLFF.

This clonotype was seen many times. The rearrangement joins TRBV12-3 or TRBV12-4 to TRBJ2-3; D not resolved. This CDR3 has 15 amino acids. V was shortened by 4 bases and J by 2 bases, with 13 bases between the two germline ends. CDR3 DNA: TGTGCCAGCAGTTGGGCCGGGTCCTTCACAGATACGCAGTATTTT. It is translated as CASSWAGSFTDTQYF.

This chain joins TRBV4-2 and TRBJ1-2; weak D call: TRBD1 (6 bases). This CDR3 comprises 16 residues. CDR1 is LGHNA, CDR2 YNFKEQ, per germline. With 1 base removed from V and 6 bases from J, the gap between germline ends came to 18 bases. CDR3 region: CASSQVWEQGKDGYTF. The CDR3 DNA follows: TGTGCCAGCAGCCAAGTCTGGGAACAGGGTAAGGATGGCTACACCTTC.

This clonotype occurred a few times. V and J are TRBV7-3 and TRBJ1-1; tentative D call: TRBD1 (5 bases). The ends were cut back, 5 bases at V and 6 bases at J, with 16 bases in the middle. The CDR3 is 14 residues long. Germline loops: CDR1 SGHTA, CDR2 FQGTGA. CDR3 in amino acids: CASSTTGGSSEAFF. CDR3 sequence (DNA): TGTGCCAGCAGCACTACCGGGGGAAGCTCTGAAGCTTTCTTT.

This clonotype was detected ten times or more. The rearrangement uses TRBV7-2 and TRBJ1-1; TRBD1 is a possible D gene (6 bases). The V end lost 1 base, the J end lost 6 bases, and 15 bases lay between the germline ends. Germline CDR1 and CDR2: SGHTA and FQGNSA. This CDR3 comprises 15 residues. The CDR3 DNA reads as TGTGCCAGCAGCTTAGTCAGGGGCTCTGTGGCTGAAGCTTTCTTT. This gives the protein CASSLVRGSVAEAFF.

The chain carries TRBV6-6 and TRBJ2-1; 7 bases map to TRBD1. J was trimmed by 3 bases and V by 6 bases; bases with no gene match: 8. The CDR3 totals 15 residues. Per the germline V gene, CDR1 is MNHNY and CDR2 is SVGAGI (reference sequence). The CDR3 bases are TGTGCCAGCAGAGCACCGGGACAGAGCTACAATGAGCAGTTCTTC. This encodes CASRAPGQSYNEQFF.